This is a list of T cell receptor beta chains from one sample in a study of shared clonotypes between healthy human individuals. Profiling relied on immunoSEQ multiplex PCR, and the TCRdb table lists in-frame clones only, not all of them. The top ten hold less than 0.3% of the sample, which has about 800,000 clones, approximately 97% seen once. The source material was naive CD8+ T cells sorted from blood. The receptors here all came from a man aged 25 to 45 in good health. CDR3s include the opening cysteine and the closing phenylalanine or tryptophan. The D gene is left open where the match is weak. Clone sizes are given selectively: once, few, many, or a class where the clone is expanded.

J gene	D gene	V gene	clone size	CDR3 DNA	CDR3 protein
TRBJ2-3	TRBD1	TRBV7-9	-	TGTGCCAGCAGCCTTCCGGGACAGGGGGCGCAGGTCACAGATACGCAGTATTTT	CASSLPGQGAQVTDTQYF
TRBJ1-2	-	TRBV27	-	TGTGCCAGCAGTTTAGCAGGCCCACACTATGGCTACACCTTC	CASSLAGPHYGYTF
TRBJ2-3	-	TRBV29-1	-	TGCAGCGTTGAAAGGGACACGGTGTACACAGATACGCAGTATTTT	CSVERDTVYTDTQYF
TRBJ2-7	TRBD2	TRBV11-2	-	TGTGCCAGCAGCTTCCCCACTAGCGGGGCCGAGCAGTACTTC	CASSFPTSGAEQYF
TRBJ1-1	-	TRBV7-9	-	TGTGCCAGCAGCCAAACAGTGAACACTGAAGCTTTCTTT	CASSQTVNTEAFF
TRBJ2-7	TRBD1	TRBV15	-	TGTGCCACCAGCAGTAGCCGGGACAGGGGTTCCGAGCAGTACTTC	CATSSSRDRGSEQYF
TRBJ1-1	-	TRBV10-2	-	TGCGCCAGCAGTGAATTTCGAGAGGGCATGAACACTGAAGCTTTCTTT	CASSEFREGMNTEAFF
TRBJ1-3	-	TRBV7-2	once	TGTGCCAACAGCCCGACAGACTCTGGAAACACCATATATTTT	CANSPTDSGNTIYF
TRBJ1-2	-	TRBV30	once	TGTGCCTGGAGGAAACAGGTAAACGTCGCTACCCACTATGGCTACACCTTC	CAWRKQVNVATHYGYTF
TRBJ2-5	-	TRBV27	once	TGTGCCAGCAGTTTACTAAACCAAGAGACCCAGTACTTC	CASSLLNQETQYF
TRBJ2-7	-	TRBV4-3	-	TGCGCCAGCAGCCAAGATCCGAAAAGCAGCTACGAGCAGTACTTC	CASSQDPKSSYEQYF
TRBJ1-5	-	TRBV7-9	-	TGTGCCAGCAGCTCGACACCCCCAGGGTCTCGGAATCAGCCCCAGCATTTT	CASSSTPPGSRNQPQHF
TRBJ2-2	TRBD1	TRBV4-3	-	TGCGCCAGCAGCCATGACTTACCCGGGACAGGGAACACCGGGGAGCTGTTTTTT	CASSHDLPGTGNTGELFF
TRBJ2-7	TRBD1	TRBV7-3	-	TGTGCCAGCAGCTTAACATCGGCAGGGGGCTACGAGCAGTACTTC	CASSLTSAGGYEQYF
TRBJ2-7	-	TRBV28	-	TGTGCCAGCAGTTTTTCAGGGAACGAAAGATCCTACGAGCAGTACTTC	CASSFSGNERSYEQYF
TRBJ2-1	-	TRBV4-1	-	TGCGCCAGCAGCCAATCAATCGGACAGTACAATGAGCAGTTCTTC	CASSQSIGQYNEQFF
TRBJ2-7	TRBD1	TRBV5-3	-	TGTGCCAGAAGCGGTGACAGGGGGCGCGAGCAGTACTTC	CARSGDRGREQYF
TRBJ2-3	-	TRBV7-9	-	TGTGCCAGCAGCTTCGGCGAGGGCACAGATACGCAGTATTTT	CASSFGEGTDTQYF
TRBJ2-2	-	TRBV6-4	-	TGTGCCAGCACTTACAGGGGACTAAACACCGGGGAGCTGTTTTTT	CASTYRGLNTGELFF
TRBJ2-7	-	TRBV27	-	TGTGCCAGCAGTTTATGGGGTGCCGAGCAGTACTTC	CASSLWGAEQYF
TRBJ2-1	TRBD2	TRBV5-4	-	TGTGCCAGCAGCCCGGAGGCACTAGCGGGAAATGAGCAGTTCTTC	CASSPEALAGNEQFF
TRBJ2-3	TRBD1	TRBV5-1	-	TGCGCCAGCAGCTTCGGGACAGCCCCAGGGCTCTCAGATACGCAGTATTTT	CASSFGTAPGLSDTQYF
TRBJ2-5	TRBD2	TRBV7-9	-	TGTGCCAGCAGCGTAGCGGGAGGAACTAGGGAGACCCAGTACTTC	CASSVAGGTRETQYF
TRBJ2-5	-	TRBV5-1	-	TGCGCCAGCAGCTTGGCCCTAGGTATCCCCCTAGACCAAGAGACCCAGTACTTC	CASSLALGIPLDQETQYF
TRBJ2-7	-	TRBV14	-	TGTGCCAGCAGCCAAGACTTCGGACAGACTCTCTACGAGCAGTACTTC	CASSQDFGQTLYEQYF
TRBJ2-1	TRBD1	TRBV11-2	-	TGTGCCAGCAGCTTAGGACAGGGGGGAGGAAATGAGCAGTTCTTC	CASSLGQGGGNEQFF
TRBJ2-7	-	TRBV6-1	-	TGTGCCAGCGGATCCTCCTACGAGCAGTACTTC	CASGSSYEQYF
TRBJ2-6	-	TRBV7-2	-	TGTGCCAGCAGCGGGGTGACTGGGGCCAACGTCCTGACTTTC	CASSGVTGANVLTF
TRBJ1-2	-	TRBV5-4	-	TGTGCCAGCAGCTTGAGGGGTCCAGGCTACACCTTC	CASSLRGPGYTF
TRBJ2-7	-	TRBV29-1	-	TGCAGCGTTGGATCGGGACACTCCTACGAGCAGTACTTC	CSVGSGHSYEQYF
TRBJ1-4	TRBD1	TRBV30	-	TGTGCCTGGACCATGCACGGGACAGGGGGCGAGGAACTGTTTTTT	CAWTMHGTGGEELFF
TRBJ1-1	-	TRBV15	-	TGTGCCACAACAAGCGAAGGACAGCCGAACACTGAAGCTTTCTTT	CATTSEGQPNTEAFF
TRBJ2-1	TRBD2	TRBV25-1	-	TGTGCCAGCAGTGAATTCCTAGCGGGGTACAATGAGCAGTTCTTC	CASSEFLAGYNEQFF
TRBJ2-7	TRBD2	TRBV19	-	TGTGCCAGTAGTATGACTAGCGGGAGGGCCGGCGAGCAGTACTTC	CASSMTSGRAGEQYF
TRBJ2-1	-	TRBV5-1	-	TGCGCCAGCAGCTTAGCCGGGAGCTATGAGCAGTTCTTC	CASSLAGSYEQFF
TRBJ2-5	TRBD1	TRBV15	-	TGTGCCACCAGCAGGGGACAGCAAAACCTAGAGACCCAGTACTTC	CATSRGQQNLETQYF
TRBJ2-7	-	TRBV7-2	-	-	CASSFRGRTIYEQYF
TRBJ2-7	TRBD1	TRBV27	once	TGTGCCAGCAGTTACGGGACAGGGGCCGAGCAGTACTTC	CASSYGTGAEQYF
TRBJ2-2	-	TRBV15	-	TGTGCCACCAGTGACCTAAACACCGGGGAGCTGTTTTTT	CATSDLNTGELFF
TRBJ2-5	TRBD1	TRBV6-1	-	TGTGCCAGCAGCCGTACCTACAGGGGGCGAGAGACCCAGTACTTC	CASSRTYRGRETQYF
TRBJ2-2	TRBD2	TRBV11-3	-	TGTGCCAGCAGCCTCTTACCTAGCGGTTCCTACACCGGGGAGCTGTTTTTT	CASSLLPSGSYTGELFF
TRBJ2-4	TRBD2	TRBV4-3	-	TGCGCCAGCAGCCAAGAACTTATGGTAGCGGGAGGGGAAGCCAAAAACATTCAGTACTTC	CASSQELMVAGGEAKNIQYF
TRBJ2-3	-	TRBV7-9	-	TGTGCCAGCAGCACCTCACAGGGGGGGCCAGATACGCAGTATTTT	CASSTSQGGPDTQYF
TRBJ2-2	-	TRBV11-3	-	TGTGCCAGCAGCCAGTCCGTCGGGGCCACCGGGGAGCTGTTTTTT	CASSQSVGATGELFF
TRBJ2-1	TRBD2	TRBV29-1	-	TGCAGCGTTGCCGGGACTAGCGGGAGTATAAGGAATGAGCAGTTCTTC	CSVAGTSGSIRNEQFF
TRBJ2-2	TRBD2	TRBV4-2	-	TGTGCCAGCAGCCCGCTGGGACTAGCGGGAAAGACCGGGGAGCTGTTTTTT	CASSPLGLAGKTGELFF
TRBJ1-5	-	TRBV6-4	many	TGTGCCAGCAGTTTTCATCCGGGACCCTATAGCAATCAGCCCCAGCATTTT	CASSFHPGPYSNQPQHF
TRBJ2-1	-	TRBV6-1	-	TGTGCCAGCTGTCGGAATCCCAGCGGCGACAATGAGCAGTTCTTC	CASCRNPSGDNEQFF